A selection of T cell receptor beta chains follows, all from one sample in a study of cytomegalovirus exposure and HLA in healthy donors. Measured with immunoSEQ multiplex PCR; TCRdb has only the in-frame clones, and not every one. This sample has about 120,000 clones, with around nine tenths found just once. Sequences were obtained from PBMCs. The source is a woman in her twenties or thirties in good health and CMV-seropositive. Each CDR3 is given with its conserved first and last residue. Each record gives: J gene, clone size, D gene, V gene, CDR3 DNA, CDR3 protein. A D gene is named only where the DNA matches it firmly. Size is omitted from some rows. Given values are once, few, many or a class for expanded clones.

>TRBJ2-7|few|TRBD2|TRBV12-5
TGTGCTAGTGGTTTGGCCGAGGGAGGGAAGGGCGAGCAGTACTTC
CASGLAEGGKGEQYF
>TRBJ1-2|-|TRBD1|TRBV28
TGTGCCAGCAGTCCCGGACAGGGCGGTAGAAATGGCTACACCTTC
CASSPGQGGRNGYTF
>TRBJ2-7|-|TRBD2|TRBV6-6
TGTGCCAGCAGTTACGGCGGGGGCTCCTACGAGCAGTACTTC
CASSYGGGSYEQYF
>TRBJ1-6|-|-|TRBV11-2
TGTGCCAGCAGCCCACCGAGAGGGCCCTATAATTCACCCCTCCACTTT
CASSPPRGPYNSPLHF
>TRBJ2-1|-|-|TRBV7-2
TGTGCCAGCAGCCTACTAGCAAATGAGCAGTTCTTC
CASSLLANEQFF
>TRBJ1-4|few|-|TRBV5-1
TGCGCCAGCAGTTTACAGGGTGTAGAAGAAAAACTGTTTTTT
CASSLQGVEEKLFF
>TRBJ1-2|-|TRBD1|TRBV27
TGTGCCAGCAGTTTCCTCGGGACAGGGGCCTTCTATGGCTACACCTTC
CASSFLGTGAFYGYTF
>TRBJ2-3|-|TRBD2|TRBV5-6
TGTGCCAGCAGCCGTTCCTGGCGGGGGTTACCAGATACGCAGTATTTT
CASSRSWRGLPDTQYF
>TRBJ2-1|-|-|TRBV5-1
TGCGCCAGCAGCTTTTCAGGGGCGGTGTACAATGAGCAGTTCTTC
CASSFSGAVYNEQFF
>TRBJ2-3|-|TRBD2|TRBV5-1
TGCGCCAGCAGCTTCAGCCTAGCGGGAGGCACAGATACGCAGTATTTT
CASSFSLAGGTDTQYF
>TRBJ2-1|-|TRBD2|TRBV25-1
TGTGCCAGTTTCCCGACTAGCGGGAGCGATGAGCAGTTCTTC
CASFPTSGSDEQFF
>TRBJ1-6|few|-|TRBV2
TGTGCCAGCAGTGAGGCCGGGGGTTCACCCCTCCACTTT
CASSEAGGSPLHF
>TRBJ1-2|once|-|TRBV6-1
TGTGCCAGCACGTACAGGGTCGATGGCTACACCTTC
CASTYRVDGYTF
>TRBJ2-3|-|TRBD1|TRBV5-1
TGCGCCAGCAGCTTGTATGGGACAGGGGGCTCCCCAGATACGCAGTATTTT
CASSLYGTGGSPDTQYF
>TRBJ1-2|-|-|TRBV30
TGTGCCTGGAGTACCCCGAGGACAGCTTCGGCCTATGGCTACACCTTC
CAWSTPRTASAYGYTF
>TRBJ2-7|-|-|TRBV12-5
TGTGCTAGTGGTTTGGTAAGGGTTGGGGCCCACGAGCAGTACTTC
CASGLVRVGAHEQYF
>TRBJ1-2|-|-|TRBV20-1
TGCAGTGCTCACTCAGGGGACGGCTACACCTTC
CSAHSGDGYTF
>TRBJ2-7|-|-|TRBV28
TGTGCCAGCAGTTTATACAGTCCCCTGCTCCAATACGAGCAGTACTTC
CASSLYSPLLQYEQYF
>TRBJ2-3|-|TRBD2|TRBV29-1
TGCAGCGTCATAGCGGGAGGGCGGACAGATACGCAGTATTTT
CSVIAGGRTDTQYF
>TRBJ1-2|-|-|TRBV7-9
TGTGCCAGCAGCCGAGGCACCTATGGCTACACCTTC
CASSRGTYGYTF
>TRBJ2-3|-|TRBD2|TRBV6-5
TGTGCCAGTTCTCACGGCGGGAGAGGCACAGATACGCAGTATTTT
CASSHGGRGTDTQYF
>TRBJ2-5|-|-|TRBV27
TGTGCCAGCAGTTTTCTAGGAGTCGGGGAGACCCAGTACTTC
CASSFLGVGETQYF
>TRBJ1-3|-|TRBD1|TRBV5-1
TGCGCCAGCAGCCTGAAGACAGGGGGCTCTGGAAACACCATATATTTT
CASSLKTGGSGNTIYF
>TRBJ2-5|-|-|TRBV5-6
TGTGCCAGCAGCTTATTAGGGCAGGGGTCAAGGGAGACCCAGTACTTC
CASSLLGQGSRETQYF
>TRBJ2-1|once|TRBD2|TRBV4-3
TGCGCCAGCAGCCAAGGATTAGCGGGAGGGGTATACAATGAGCAGTTCTTC
CASSQGLAGGVYNEQFF
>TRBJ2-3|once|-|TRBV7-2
TGTGCCAGCAGCCTGGTGAGCTCACTTAGCACAGATACGCAGTATTTT
CASSLVSSLSTDTQYF
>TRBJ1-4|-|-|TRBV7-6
TGTGCCAGCAGCTCCCGGGATGAAAAACTGTTTTTT
CASSSRDEKLFF
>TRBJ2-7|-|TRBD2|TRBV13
TGTGCCAGCAGCTTAGGCGGGAGGGCCGGATTGTACGAGCAGTACTTC
CASSLGGRAGLYEQYF
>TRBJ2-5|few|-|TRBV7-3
TGTGCCAGCAGCTTATATGGGGAGAAAGAGACCCAGTACTTC
CASSLYGEKETQYF
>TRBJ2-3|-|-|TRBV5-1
TGCGCCAGCAGCTTGGGTGGGGCTCTCGGTTCAGATACGCAGTATTTT
CASSLGGALGSDTQYF
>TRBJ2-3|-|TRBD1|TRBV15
TGTGCCACCAGCAGAGCCGCCACAGGGGCAGATACGCAGTATTTT
CATSRAATGADTQYF
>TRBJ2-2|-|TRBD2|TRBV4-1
TGCGCCAGCAGCCGCCCCGTAGAGCGGGATTACGGGGAGCTGTTTTTT
CASSRPVERDYGELFF
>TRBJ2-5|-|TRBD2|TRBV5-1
TGCGCCAGCAGCTCCGGGACTAGCGGGACGGAGACCCAGTACTTC
CASSSGTSGTETQYF
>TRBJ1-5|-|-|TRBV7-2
TGTGCCAGCAGCAATCTTAAGGGGCTCAGTTCCCCCAATCAGCCCCAGCATTTT
CASSNLKGLSSPNQPQHF
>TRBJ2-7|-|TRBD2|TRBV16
TGTGCCAGCAGCCAATCGGCGGGAGGGCTTAACGAGCAGTACTTC
CASSQSAGGLNEQYF
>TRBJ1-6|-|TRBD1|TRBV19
TGTGCCAGTAGTCTTGGGGACAGGGAAACACATTCACCCCTCCACTTT
CASSLGDRETHSPLHF
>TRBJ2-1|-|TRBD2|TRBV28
TGTGCCAGCAGTGGGACTAGCGGTGGCAATGAGCAGTTCTTC
CASSGTSGGNEQFF
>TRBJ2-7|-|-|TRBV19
TGTGCCAGTAGTATTAGTCCGCTGTACGAGCAGTACTTC
CASSISPLYEQYF
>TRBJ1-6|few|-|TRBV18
TGTGCCAGCTCAAAGACTGAAGATTATAATTCACCCCTCCACTTT
CASSKTEDYNSPLHF
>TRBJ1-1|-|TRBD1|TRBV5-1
TGCGCCAGCAGTTGGACAGGGCGTGAAGCTTTCTTT
CASSWTGREAFF
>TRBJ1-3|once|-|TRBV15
TGTGCCACCAGCAGAGATGGCAGGACAGCTGACTTGGGGCACACCATATATTTT
CATSRDGRTADLGHTIYF
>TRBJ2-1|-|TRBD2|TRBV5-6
TGTGCCAGCAGCTCCTGGACTAGCGGGGGTTATGAGCAGTTCTTC
CASSSWTSGGYEQFF
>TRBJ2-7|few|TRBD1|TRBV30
TGTGCCTGGAGCGGGGACAGCAGACGTAACGAGCAGTACTTC
CAWSGDSRRNEQYF
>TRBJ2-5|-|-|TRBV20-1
TGCAGTGCTAGACATCAAGAGACCCAGTACTTC
CSARHQETQYF
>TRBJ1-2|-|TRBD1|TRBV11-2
TGTGCCAGCAGTCTAGACAGGGGGGGCTATGGCTACACCTTC
CASSLDRGGYGYTF
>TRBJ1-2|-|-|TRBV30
TGTGCCTGGGGACAGAGCTATGGCTACACCTTC
CAWGQSYGYTF
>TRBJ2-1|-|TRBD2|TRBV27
TGTGCCAGCAGTTCGGCCTCGGGACTACCGCTAAATGAGCAGTTCTTC
CASSSASGLPLNEQFF
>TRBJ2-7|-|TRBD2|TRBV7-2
TGTGCCAGCAGCTTAGACGGGGGAGGGGTAGGCGAGCAGTACTTC
CASSLDGGGVGEQYF
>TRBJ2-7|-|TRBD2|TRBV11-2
TGTGCCAGCAGCTTAGGAGGACTAGTGGCGCAGTACTTC
CASSLGGLVAQYF
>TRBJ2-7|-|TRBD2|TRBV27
TGTGCCAGCAGTTTATCGGGAGGGCTAAGCTCCTACGAGCAGTACTTC
CASSLSGGLSSYEQYF
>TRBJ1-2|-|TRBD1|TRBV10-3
TGTGCCATCAGTGAGTTCCAGACAGGGGACTATGGCTACACCTTC
CAISEFQTGDYGYTF
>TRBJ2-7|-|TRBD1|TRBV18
TGTGCCAGCTCACCACAGGACAGGAGCTCCTACGAGCAGTACTTC
CASSPQDRSSYEQYF
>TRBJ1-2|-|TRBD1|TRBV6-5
TGTGCCAGCAGTTACGGGACAGACGGCTACACCTTC
CASSYGTDGYTF